A single sample gave rise to the 32 T cell receptor beta chains below, sequenced in a study of cytomegalovirus exposure and HLA in healthy donors. Use of 60 Vbeta and 13 Jbeta primers characterized the PCR. Data came from immunoSEQ multiplex PCR; TCRdb stores just in-frame clones and leaves some out. The data show 100,000 to 150,000 clones, approximately 80% seen once. The sequenced sample was PBMCs. All receptors derive from a woman aged 40 to 49 in good health and CMV-seropositive.

In the case of this clone: This CDR3 is missing its conserved last phenylalanine or tryptophan, likely due to a read error. The chain uses TRBV5-1 and TRBJ2-3; unclear D gene. V lost 3 bases and J lost 0, with 5 bases in between. This CDR3 spans 13 amino acids. Germline V lookup: CDR1 SGHRS, CDR2 YFSETQ. Here the CDR3 DNA reads TGCGCCAGCAGCTCAACTAGCACAGATACGCAGTATGTT. Encoded protein: CASSSTSTDTQYV.

The V call is TRBV9, the J call TRBJ2-1, with TRBD1 as a possible D gene (6 bases). CDR1 SGDLS and CDR2 YYNGEE come from the germline V gene. V was cut by 3 bases and J by 8 bases, with 21 bases left in between. CDR3 length equals 16 residues. The CDR3 region has the DNA TGTGCCAGCAGCGGCGAAGGAACAGGGACGAACCATGAGCAGTTCTTC. It translates to CASSGEGTGTNHEQFF.

This clone was seen just once. The chain carries TRBV12-5 and TRBJ2-5; D is ambiguous. The CDR3 has 11 residues. The V and J ends lost 6 bases and 11 bases respectively, with 13 bases between them. Germline-derived CDR1 and CDR2 are LGHNT and FRNRAP. The CDR3 region has the DNA TGTGCTAGTGGCTCACATCTGGAGCAGTACTTC. Translated, it gives CASGSHLEQYF. Full variable domain (missing parts from reference TRBV12-5 and TRBJ2-5): DARVTQTPRHKVTEMGQEVTMRCQPILGHNTVFWYRQTMMQGLELLAYFRNRAPLDDSGMPKDRFSAEMPDATLATLKIQPSEPRDSAVYFCASGSHLEQYFGPGTRLLVL.

This clone appeared a few times. The chain combines TRBV7-6 with TRBJ2-6; the match to TRBD2 covers 7 bases. Germline CDR1 SGHVS, CDR2 FNYEAQ. The CDR3 length is 20 residues. V was clipped by 5 bases and J by 0 bases; unmatched bases: 16. This CDR3 is CASSLKVGGMGTSGANVLTF. The CDR3 nucleotides are TGTGCCAGCAGCCTAAAAGTGGGGGGGATGGGGACCTCTGGGGCCAACGTCCTGACTTTC. Together with reference TRBV7-6 and TRBJ2-6, the CDR3 gives the full variable domain: GAGVSQSPRYKVTKRGQDVALRCDPISGHVSLYWYRQALGQGPEFLTYFNYEAQQDKSGLPNDRFSAERPEGSISTLTIQRTEQRDSAMYRCASSLKVGGMGTSGANVLTFGAGSRLTVL.

In DNA form, the CDR3 reads TGTGCCAGCAGCTTATACGTCGGGGGGGAATTCAGCAATCAGCCCCAGCATTTT. Amino acid sequence: CASSLYVGGEFSNQPQHF. This chain joins TRBV7-2 and TRBJ1-5; D is perhaps TRBD1 (5 bases). Germline V gene data show CDR1 as SGHTA and CDR2 as FQGNSA. This CDR3 contains 18 residues. Trimming took off 2 bases at V and 1 base at J, with 18 bases between the two ends.

This clone was picked up a small number of times. The rearrangement links TRBV5-6 to TRBJ1-2; no clear D. This CDR3 has 13 residues. V lost 4 bases to trimming and J lost 3 bases, with 10 bases between them. The germline V gene encodes CDR1 SGHDT and CDR2 YYEEEE. The CDR3 DNA follows: TGTGCCAGCAGCCCTGGGCCAGACTATGGCTACACCTTC. Its translation is CASSPGPDYGYTF.

This rearrangement joins TRBV6-1 to TRBJ1-5, with D perhaps TRBD1 (6 bases). CDR3 length equals 14 residues. Germline CDR1 and CDR2: MNHNS and SASEGT. V lost 2 bases and J lost 5, with 10 bases in between. The chain's CDR3 is CASSELGADQPQHF. As DNA, the CDR3 is TGTGCCAGCAGTGAATTGGGGGCGGATCAGCCCCAGCATTTT.

This chain uses TRBV9 with TRBJ2-7; possible D gene TRBD1, 5 bases. Trimming took 0 bases from V and 4 from J, leaving 14 bases between them. Looked up from germline, CDR1 is SGDLS and CDR2 is YYNGEE. The CDR3 covers 15 residues. The CDR3 region has the DNA TGTGCCAGCAGCGTAGCTCCCTTCCAGGGATACGAGCAGTACTTC. Encoded protein: CASSVAPFQGYEQYF.

The chain has TRBV9 and TRBJ2-3; 11 positions agree with TRBD2. The CDR3 loop spans 18 amino acids. V trimming: 4 bases; J trimming: 1 base; junction bases outside the gene matches: 11. CDR1 is SGDLS and CDR2 is YYNGEE in the germline V gene. The CDR3, as DNA: TGTGCCAGCAGCACGACTAGCGGGATACATTCGCGCACAGATACGCAGTATTTT. Translating gives CASSTTSGIHSRTDTQYF.

The chain combines TRBV6-1 with TRBJ1-3, with D maybe TRBD1 (5 bases). The CDR3 runs 14 residues. CDR1 is MNHNS and CDR2 is SASEGT in the germline V gene. Trimming removed 6 bases at V and 6 bases at J, with 15 bases between. CDR3 protein: CASSPGTALNTIYF. CDR3 bases: TGTGCCAGCAGCCCTGGGACTGCTTTAAACACCATATATTTT.

Here the CDR3 DNA reads TGTGCCAGCAGGGAAGGGGGGACAGGGGGCAATCACGGTTATGGCTACACCTTC. This gives the protein CASREGGTGGNHGYGYTF. V and J are TRBV28 and TRBJ1-2; TRBD1 matches at 12 bases. The length of the CDR3 is 18 residues. V gave up 6 bases and J gave up 5 bases; unmatched junction bases: 16. The germline V gene has CDR1 MDHEN and CDR2 SYDVKM.

DNA for the CDR3: TGTGCCAGCAGTTTCAGGACTAGCGGGAGGGACATCGAGCAGTTCTTC. It is translated as CASSFRTSGRDIEQFF. The chain is built from TRBV6-5 and TRBJ2-1; 15 bases align to TRBD2. From germline, CDR1 is MNHEY and CDR2 SVGAGI. The ends lost 4 bases at V and 10 bases at J; junction bases unmatched: 8. This CDR3 has 16 amino acids.

CDR3 loop: CASSLRLAASGTSTDTQYF. The CDR3, as DNA: TGTGCCAGCAGTTTACGATTGGCGGCTAGCGGGACTAGCACAGATACGCAGTATTTT. The chain combines TRBV27 with TRBJ2-3, with TRBD2 matching 9 bases. The CDR3 extends over 19 amino acids. Germline CDR1 is MNHEY and CDR2 is SMNVEV (reference sequence). V was pared by 2 bases and J by 0 bases, with 12 bases of the junction left unmatched.

V and J are TRBV2 and TRBJ2-1; maybe TRBD1 (7 bases). The V and J ends lost 8 bases and 10 bases respectively, with 18 bases between them. The CDR3 is 13 amino acids. Germline V gene lookup returns CDR1 SNHLY and CDR2 FYNNEI. CDR3 sequence reads: CASGTWDSKEQFF. The DNA for the CDR3 is TGTGCCAGCGGGACTTGGGACAGTAAGGAGCAGTTCTTC.

The gene calls are TRBV28 and TRBJ2-1; D may be TRBD1 (5 bases). V was trimmed by 6 bases and J by 4 bases, leaving 10 bases between them. The CDR3 contains 13 residues. Looked up from germline, CDR1 is MDHEN and CDR2 is SYDVKM. The CDR3 is CASSETEYNEQFF. CDR3 DNA: TGTGCCAGCAGCGAGACAGAGTACAATGAGCAGTTCTTC.

The chain uses TRBV7-9 and TRBJ2-5, with D unresolved. The end of the DNA fits TRBJ2-7 better, so the J call may be wrong. Germline V gene data show CDR1 as SEHNR and CDR2 as FQNEAQ (reference sequence). The CDR3 consists of 13 residues. DNA of the CDR3: TGTGCCAGCAGCCCGGCGACAAGTTACGAGCAGTACTTC. This encodes CASSPATSYEQYF.

The chain couples TRBV28 to TRBJ2-7; 7 positions agree with TRBD1. The germline V gene has CDR1 MDHEN and CDR2 SYDVKM. The CDR3 extends over 15 amino acids. After removal of 5 bases from V and 1 base from J, the junction contained 8 bases not matched to a gene. The CDR3 here is CASSLTGDISYEQYF. The CDR3 DNA follows: TGTGCCAGCAGTCTTACAGGGGACATATCCTACGAGCAGTACTTC.

This clone was detected only a few times. The chain is built from TRBV18 and TRBJ1-2; D is undetermined. The CDR3 sequence is 13 residues long. V dropped 3 bases and J dropped 6 bases, with 11 bases sitting between them. From germline, CDR1 is KGHSH and CDR2 LQKENI. The CDR3 loop reads CASSPRKIDGYTF. Here the CDR3 DNA reads TGTGCCAGCTCACCGAGAAAGATCGATGGCTACACCTTC.

The chain joins TRBV5-1 to TRBJ1-2, with D uncertain. Germline values: CDR1 SGHRS, CDR2 YFSETQ. The length of the CDR3 is 15 residues. Trimming stripped 4 bases from V and 0 bases from J, with 13 bases between. CDR3 sequence (DNA): TGCGCCAGCAGCCCGCCAGGAGGAACTAACTATGGCTACACCTTC. Its protein is CASSPPGGTNYGYTF.

The genes are TRBV19 and TRBJ2-5; D might be TRBD1 (7 bases). In germline, CDR1 is LNHDA, CDR2 SQIVND (reference sequence). This CDR3 has 13 residues. Trimming shortened V by 5 bases and J by 4 bases, and 11 bases separated the two germline ends. CDR3 protein: CASSVQGGETQYF. CDR3 coding DNA: TGTGCCAGTAGTGTCCAGGGGGGAGAGACCCAGTACTTC.

This chain joins TRBV5-1 and TRBJ1-2; D is uncertain. CDR1 SGHRS and CDR2 YFSETQ come from the germline V gene. This CDR3 has 13 residues. Trimming shortened V by 7 bases and J by 1 base, and 11 bases separated the two germline ends. The CDR3 loop reads CASSSGDNYGYTF. DNA of the CDR3: TGCGCCAGCTCAAGCGGCGATAACTATGGCTACACCTTC.

The rearrangement joins TRBV25-1 to TRBJ2-7; 10 positions match TRBD1. The CDR3 runs to 16 residues. The V segment lost 1 base and the J segment 2 bases; nucleotides outside the gene matches: 5. Germline CDR1 reads MGHDK; CDR2 reads SYGVNS. CDR3 loop: CASSEWGTGDTYEQYF. For the CDR3, the DNA is TGTGCCAGCAGTGAATGGGGGACAGGGGACACCTACGAGCAGTACTTC.

The rearrangement links TRBV28 to TRBJ1-1, with D unclear. V lost 10 bases and J 0 bases, leaving 9 bases between the germline ends. Germline V lookup: CDR1 MDHEN, CDR2 SYDVKM. The CDR3 is 12 amino acids. CDR3 coding DNA: TGTGCCATCGACACTGTGAACACTGAAGCTTTCTTT. Amino acids: CAIDTVNTEAFF.

V gene TRBV10-2 combines with J gene TRBJ1-4, with unresolved D. Trimming stripped 3 bases from V and 4 bases from J, with 12 bases between. The CDR3 totals 15 residues. Looked up from germline, CDR1 is WSHSY and CDR2 is SAAADI. In DNA form, the CDR3 reads TGCGCCAGCAGTGAATCGAAGCAGGTTAATGAAAAACTGTTTTTT. It translates to CASSESKQVNEKLFF.

The CDR3 nucleotides read TGTGCCATCACTACAGGGACGGGCAATCAGCCCCAGCATTTT. This encodes CAITTGTGNQPQHF. This chain connects TRBV6-1 to TRBJ1-5, with D possibly being TRBD1 (6 bases). V lost 10 bases, J lost 2 bases, and 15 bases lay in between. The CDR3 contains 14 residues. The germline gives CDR1 MNHNS, CDR2 SASEGT.

In its sample, this clone was seen a few times. CDR3 amino acids: CASSGDTGWGEETQYF. CDR3 bases: TGCGCCAGCAGTGGAGATACAGGGTGGGGCGAGGAGACCCAGTACTTC. V usage is TRBV10-1 and J usage is TRBJ2-5; perhaps TRBD1 as D (6 bases). The CDR3 is made up of 16 amino acids. Germline assignment: CDR1 WNHNN and CDR2 SYGVQD (reference sequence). V was pared by 4 bases and J by 5 bases, with 20 bases between.

The chain uses TRBV6-5 and TRBJ1-6; D is unresolved. V gave up 0 bases and J gave up 7 bases, with 10 bases separating them. The germline gives CDR1 MNHEY, CDR2 SVGAGI. The CDR3 totals 15 residues. The CDR3, as DNA: TGTGCCAGCAGTTACTCGTCGGTCTTGAATTCACCCCTCCACTTT. Protein sequence: CASSYSSVLNSPLHF.

The chain has TRBV28 and TRBJ2-1; 14 bases are shared with TRBD2. Germline V CDR1 and CDR2: MDHEN, SYDVKM. Trimming removed 2 bases from V and 7 bases from J; junction bases left unmatched: 1. This CDR3 region has 15 residues. The chain's CDR3 is CASSLGTSGSNEQFF. CDR3 bases: TGTGCCAGCAGTTTAGGGACTAGCGGGAGTAATGAGCAGTTCTTC.

The V and J genes are TRBV7-3 and TRBJ2-5; 10 bases line up with TRBD2. The CDR3 covers 16 residues. V was clipped by 3 bases and J by 0 bases; unmatched bases: 4. CDR1 and CDR2 (germline): SGHTA, FQGTGA. The CDR3 sequence: CASSLGLAPYQETQYF. CDR3 DNA: TGTGCCAGCAGCTTGGGACTAGCGCCGTACCAAGAGACCCAGTACTTC.

Written as DNA, the CDR3 is TGTGCCAGCTCACCGATAAGTTCGGGACAGGGGTTCACCGGGGAGCTGTTTTTT. This translates into CASSPISSGQGFTGELFF. The chain employs TRBV18 and TRBJ2-2; 10 bases are a match to TRBD1. Germline CDR1 is KGHSH and CDR2 is LQKENI. The ends lost 3 bases at V and 4 bases at J; junction bases unmatched: 11. CDR3 length: 18 amino acids.

The chain carries TRBV30 and TRBJ1-2, with TRBD1 matching 7 bases. This CDR3 is 12 amino acids long. The ends lost 7 bases at V and 2 bases at J; junction bases unmatched: 4. Looked up from germline, CDR1 is GTSNPN and CDR2 is SVGIG (reference sequence). The CDR3 loop reads CALGQTNYGYTF. The CDR3 DNA reads TGTGCCTTGGGACAGACGAACTATGGCTACACCTTC.

The J gene is TRBJ2-5, the V gene TRBV4-1; D uncertain. Germline-derived CDR1 and CDR2 are MGHRA and YSYEKL. V lost 2 bases and J lost 1, with 5 bases in between. CDR3 size: 13 residues. CDR3 amino acids: CASSQHSQETQYF. As DNA, the CDR3 is TGCGCCAGCAGCCAACATTCCCAAGAGACCCAGTACTTC.